The rows below give T cell receptor beta chains drawn from one sample of a study of T cell responses to AZD1222 COVID-19 vaccine. The repertoire was sequenced with immunoSEQ multiplex PCR; TCRdb's copy has only in-frame clones and lacks some. Here the sample spans around 150,000 clones, more than 90% being singletons. The specimen comprised peripheral blood, sampled on day 0 of AZD1222 vaccination. The source is an adult in good health. CDR3s include the opening cysteine and the closing phenylalanine or tryptophan. D genes are given only for firm matches. Rows may omit the clone size; those that give it use once, few, many or a size class.

D: NA; size: NA; V: TRBV20-1; CDR3: CSASGAYEQYF
D: NA; size: NA; V: TRBV11-2; CDR3: CASSVQTGLHRNGYTF
D: NA; size: few; V: TRBV6-4; CDR3: CASSDRGGGVNEKLFF
D: TRBD2; size: NA; V: TRBV9; CDR3: CASSVGHTSGTDTQYF
D: NA; size: once; V: TRBV23-1; CDR3: CASSQIVQGHQPQHF
D: NA; size: NA; V: TRBV30; CDR3: CAWSGYFTGELFF
D: NA; size: NA; V: TRBV14; CDR3: CASSQVREAFF
D: NA; size: NA; V: TRBV12-2; CDR3: CASRFWAREETQYF
D: NA; size: NA; V: TRBV2; CDR3: CASSEYEQFF
D: NA; size: NA; V: TRBV14; CDR3: CASSQRSGELFF